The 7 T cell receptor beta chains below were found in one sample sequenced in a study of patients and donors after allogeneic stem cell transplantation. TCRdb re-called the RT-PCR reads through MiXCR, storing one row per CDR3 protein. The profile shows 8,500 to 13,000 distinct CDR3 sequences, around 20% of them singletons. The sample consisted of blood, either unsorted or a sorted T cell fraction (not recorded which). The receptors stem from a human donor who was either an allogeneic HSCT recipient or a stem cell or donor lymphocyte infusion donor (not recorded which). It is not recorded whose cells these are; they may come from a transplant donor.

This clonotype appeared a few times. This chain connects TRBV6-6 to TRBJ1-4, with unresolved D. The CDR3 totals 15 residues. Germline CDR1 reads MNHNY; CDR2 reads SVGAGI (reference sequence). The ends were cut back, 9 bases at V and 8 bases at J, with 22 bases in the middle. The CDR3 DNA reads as TGTGCCAGTTCGATAGACGGACGCGAAGGGGAAAAACTGTTTTTT. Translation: CASSIDGREGEKLFF.

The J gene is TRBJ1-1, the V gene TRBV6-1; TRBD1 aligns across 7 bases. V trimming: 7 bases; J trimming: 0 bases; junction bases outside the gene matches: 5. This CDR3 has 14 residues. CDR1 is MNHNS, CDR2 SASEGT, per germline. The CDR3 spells CASILGQMNTEAFF. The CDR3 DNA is TGTGCCAGCATCCTGGGACAGATGAACACTGAAGCTTTCTTT.

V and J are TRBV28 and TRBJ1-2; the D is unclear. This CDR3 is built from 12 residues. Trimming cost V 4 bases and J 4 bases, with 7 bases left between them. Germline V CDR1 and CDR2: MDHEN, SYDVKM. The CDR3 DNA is TGTGCCAGCAGTTCAGGACTCTATGGCTACACCTTC. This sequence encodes CASSSGLYGYTF.

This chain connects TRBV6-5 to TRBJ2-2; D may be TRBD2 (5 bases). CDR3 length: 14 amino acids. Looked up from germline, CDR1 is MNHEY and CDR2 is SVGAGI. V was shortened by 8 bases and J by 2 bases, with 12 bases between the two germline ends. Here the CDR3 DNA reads TGTGCCAGCGGCCGGGATTTAAACACCGGGGAGCTGTTTTTT. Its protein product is CASGRDLNTGELFF.

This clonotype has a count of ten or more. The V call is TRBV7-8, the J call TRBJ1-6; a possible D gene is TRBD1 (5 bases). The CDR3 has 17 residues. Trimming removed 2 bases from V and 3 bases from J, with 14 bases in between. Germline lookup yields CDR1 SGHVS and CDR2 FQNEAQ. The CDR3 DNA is TGTGCCAGCAGCTTATCAGACAGACGTGTCTATAATTCACCCCTCCACTTT. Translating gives CASSLSDRRVYNSPLHF.

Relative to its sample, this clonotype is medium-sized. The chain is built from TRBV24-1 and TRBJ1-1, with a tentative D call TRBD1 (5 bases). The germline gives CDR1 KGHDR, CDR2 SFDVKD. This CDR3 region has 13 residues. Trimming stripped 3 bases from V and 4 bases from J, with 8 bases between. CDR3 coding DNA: TGTGCCACCAGTGATCAGGGATTCACTGAAGCTTTCTTT. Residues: CATSDQGFTEAFF.

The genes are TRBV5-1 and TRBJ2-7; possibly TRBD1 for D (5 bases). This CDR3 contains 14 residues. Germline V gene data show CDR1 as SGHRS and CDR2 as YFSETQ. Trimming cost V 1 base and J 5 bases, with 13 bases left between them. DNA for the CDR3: TGCGCCAGCAGCTTGAATAGGGGTGGCAACGAGCAGTACTTC. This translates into CASSLNRGGNEQYF.